This T cell receptor beta chain derives from a study of CD8+ T cells in alopecia areata. At the level of the study: For the treated group, dosing was oral tofacitinib at 5 to 10 mg twice daily. By percentage of affected scalp area, the severity of treated patients was scored.

In each case, RNA was isolated and then reverse transcribed into cDNA as the sequencing template. TCRdb's copy holds only in-frame clones and misses some; the assay was immunoSEQ multiplex PCR. The sample yields 150,000 to 200,000 clones, roughly 60% seen once. This clone was counted only a few times. This sample's treatment: oral pan-JAK inhibitor, 5-10 mg twice daily. The germline V and J ends were trimmed by 0 bases and 1 base, with 10 bases remaining between them. The CDR3 has 15 amino acids. Germline V gives CDR1 SGHRS, CDR2 YFSETQ. The source material was CD4+ T cells sorted from blood, sampled between weeks 49 and 50, from a patient treated with tofacitinib. The V call is TRBV5-1, the J call TRBJ1-1, with D possibly matching TRBD1 (5 bases). This receptor was obtained from a human donor with alopecia areata. The CDR3 sequence: CASSLGARENTEAFF. CDR3 DNA sequence: TGCGCCAGCAGCTTGGGGGCCAGGGAGAACACTGAAGCTTTCTTT.